The 6 T cell receptor beta chains in this list originate from one sample, sequenced in a study of beta chain features in type 1 diabetes. The authors reverse transcribed all of the isolated RNA, so sequencing captured expressed TCRB transcripts. Repertoires were generated with immunoSEQ multiplex PCR, while TCRdb's copy carries only in-frame clones and drops some. The table includes about 250,000 clones, roughly 14% detected once. The material sequenced was naive CD4+ T cells from blood. The source is a woman aged 40-49 years in good health.

V usage is TRBV18 and J usage is TRBJ1-1; 8 bases match TRBD1. There are 14 residues in the CDR3. Unmatched junction bases numbered 9, after V lost 2 bases and J lost 10 bases. CDR1 KGHSH and CDR2 LQKENI come from the germline V gene. The CDR3 region is CASSPGQGTGGAFF. The CDR3 bases are TGTGCCAGCTCACCAGGACAGGGCACGGGAGGAGCTTTCTTT.

In its sample, this clone was seen a few times. The V gene is TRBV18, the J gene TRBJ2-2, with a possible D match to TRBD2 (6 bases). This CDR3 has 17 residues. V lost 3 bases and J 0 bases, leaving 14 bases between the germline ends. Germline V gene data show CDR1 as KGHSH and CDR2 as LQKENI. DNA for the CDR3: TGTGCCAGCTCACCCGTAACCGGGACTGCGAACACCGGGGAGCTGTTTTTT. Translation: CASSPVTGTANTGELFF.

This clone showed up just a few times. V is TRBV4-3 and J is TRBJ1-1; a possible D gene is TRBD1 (6 bases). CDR1 is LGHNA, CDR2 YSLEER, per germline. The V gene lost 0 bases and the J gene lost 12 bases, with 17 bases spanning the gap. The CDR3 is made up of 14 amino acids. The CDR3 DNA reads TGCGCCAGCAGCCAAGATTGGAAAGGGGGTACTTCTTTCTTT. Protein sequence: CASSQDWKGGTSFF.

The CDR3 nucleotides are TGTGCCACCAGCCCCTCTCGAAGCGAAGAGACCCAGTACTTC. As protein: CATSPSRSEETQYF. V usage is TRBV15 and J usage is TRBJ2-5; D is ambiguous. V was shortened by 5 bases and J by 3 bases, with 13 bases between the two germline ends. Germline assignment: CDR1 LNHNV and CDR2 YYDKDF (reference sequence). The CDR3 loop spans 14 amino acids.

This sequence joins TRBV6-5 and TRBJ2-2; 9 bases are a match to TRBD2. CDR3 length: 16 amino acids. Germline CDR1 MNHEY, CDR2 SVGAGI. J gave up 2 bases and V 2 bases, and 3 bases lay outside the gene matches. CDR3 sequence: CASSYPSGVNTGELFF. The CDR3 bases are TGTGCCAGCAGTTACCCTAGCGGGGTCAACACCGGGGAGCTGTTTTTT.

The rearrangement joins TRBV7-9 to TRBJ2-1, with a tentative D call TRBD2 (6 bases). CDR3 size: 15 residues. Trimming took 4 bases from V and 3 from J, leaving 13 bases between them. CDR1 and CDR2 (germline): SEHNR, FQNEAQ (reference sequence). The CDR3 DNA is TGTGCCAGCAGCTCCGGGACGGGACTCTACAATGAGCAGTTCTTC. Amino acids: CASSSGTGLYNEQFF.